This T cell receptor (beta chain) was found in a study of T cells in Graves' hyperthyroidism and ophthalmopathy. Amplified TCR beta CDR3 regions came from RNA transcripts. The HTBI primer set drove a first-round RT-PCR of the TCR CDR3. TCRdb redid the calling of the multiplex PCR reads with MiXCR, one entry per CDR3 protein. The sample has some 600,000 distinct CDR3 sequences; over 11% are singletons. This CDR3 is 13 amino acids long. V was pared by 3 bases and J by 5 bases, with 11 bases between. CDR1 is MDHEN and CDR2 is SYDVKM in the germline V gene. This clonotype was found many times. The sample comprised blood. The rearrangement joins TRBV28 to TRBJ2-7; D gene ambiguous. The clonotype was recovered from a woman under 40 with Graves' hyperthyroidism that later progressed to Graves' ophthalmopathy. The CDR3 region has the DNA TGTGCCAGCAGTTTCCCTAATAATGACGAGCAGTACTTC. Residues: CASSFPNNDEQYF.